Each of the 10 T cell receptor beta chains below was sequenced from the same sample in a study of naive and memory T cell subsets. An equimolar mix of two oligonucleotides served as the beta constant-region primer for TRBC1 and TRBC2. TCRdb passed the UMI-ligation and nested PCR reads through MiXCR, listing each CDR3 protein once. The table includes 29,000 or so distinct CDR3 sequences, around 10% detected once. Sequences were obtained from effector memory CD4+ T cells from blood. This sample's subset: effector memory, CD45RA- CD27-. The receptor source for this set is a human donor in good health.

This clonotype was counted a single time. The chain combines TRBV5-3 with TRBJ1-5, with D uncertain. TRBV5-3 is annotated as an ORF whose role is uncertain. Between the trimmed V and J ends, which lost 4 bases and 7 bases, there was a span of 27 bases. This CDR3 is 18 amino acids long. The CDR3, as DNA: TGTGCCAGAAGCCCCAGAAGCCCCAACGAGGGAAGTGGCCAGCCCCAGCATTTT. This codes for CARSPRSPNEGSGQPQHF.

The table lists this clonotype with many counts. The chain combines TRBV7-2 with TRBJ2-3; 9 bases are shared with TRBD2. J lost 5 bases, V lost 6 bases, and 12 bases had no gene match. Germline V CDR1 and CDR2: SGHTA, FQGNSA. This CDR3 is built from 16 residues. This CDR3 is CASRNVRGRARDTQYF. CDR3 nucleotides: TGTGCCAGCAGAAATGTACGCGGGAGGGCACGAGATACGCAGTATTTT.

This clonotype was counted at least ten times. V gene TRBV6-5 combines with J gene TRBJ1-2; 8 positions agree with TRBD1. The CDR3 extends over 13 amino acids. Germline loops: CDR1 MNHEY, CDR2 SVGAGI. Trimming cost V 4 bases and J 8 bases; bases outside gene matches: 6. The CDR3 loop is CASSFRTGSGYTF. Written as DNA, the CDR3 is TGTGCCAGCAGTTTCCGGACAGGGAGCGGCTACACCTTC.

This clonotype was detected ten times or more. The chain recombines TRBV29-1 with TRBJ1-2; D unresolved. The CDR3 extends over 11 amino acids. Germline CDR1 SQVTM, CDR2 ANQGSEA. V was pared by 6 bases and J by 8 bases, with 13 bases between. The CDR3 DNA follows: TGCAGCGTCCGACTGACTGGCGGCTACACCTTC. Protein product: CSVRLTGGYTF.

This clonotype was recorded a few times. This chain joins TRBV28 and TRBJ2-3; TRBD2 aligns across 13 bases. CDR3 length: 15 residues. The V gene end was trimmed by 8 bases and the J gene end by 7 bases; junction bases not matched to a gene: 9. Germline V CDR1 and CDR2: MDHEN, SYDVKM. CDR3 amino acids: CASGTRTSGGNTQYF. CDR3 bases: TGTGCCAGCGGAACCCGGACTAGCGGGGGCAATACGCAGTATTTT.

This clonotype appeared a few times. This sequence joins TRBV6-2 or TRBV6-3 and TRBJ2-4; D gene unclear. This CDR3 region has 13 residues. Germline CDR1 is MNHEY and CDR2 is SVGEGT. The V end lost 8 bases, the J end lost 5 bases, and 13 bases lay between the germline ends. Here the CDR3 DNA reads TGTGCCAGCCAGACTGCCACAGAAAACATTCAGTACTTC. This codes for CASQTATENIQYF.

V and J are TRBV20-1 and TRBJ2-3, with a tentative D call TRBD2 (7 bases). V was trimmed by 0 bases and J by 5 bases, leaving 15 bases between them. The CDR3 loop spans 15 amino acids. The germline V gene has CDR1 DFQATT and CDR2 SNEGSKA (reference sequence). DNA of the CDR3: TGCAGTGCTAGAGATGGGAGGGGGGCCCTAGATACGCAGTATTTT. Amino acids: CSARDGRGALDTQYF.

This clonotype was seen more than once but under ten times. The J gene is TRBJ2-3, the V gene TRBV5-1, with no clear D. Trimming left V 4 bases short and J 0 bases short, with 9 bases between. Germline loops: CDR1 SGHRS, CDR2 YFSETQ. The CDR3 covers 14 residues. Here the CDR3 reads CASSPIASTDTQYF. CDR3 DNA sequence: TGCGCCAGCAGCCCGATTGCAAGCACAGATACGCAGTATTTT.

Only a few counts were recorded for this clonotype. The chain recombines TRBV2 with TRBJ1-5; D remains unclear. Germline assignment: CDR1 SNHLY and CDR2 FYNNEI. With 2 bases removed from V and 7 bases from J, the gap between germline ends came to 12 bases. The CDR3 has 14 amino acids. As DNA, the CDR3 is TGTGCCAGCAGTGAAAATCTTGCTAGGCAGCCCCAGCATTTT. Residues: CASSENLARQPQHF. The full variable domain, in which reference TRBV2 and TRBJ1-5 provide the parts outside the CDR3, is EPEVTQTPSHQVTQMGQEVILRCVPISNHLYFYWYRQILGQKVEFLVSFYNNEISEKSEIFDDQFSVERPDGSNFTLKIRSTKLEDSAMYFCASSENLARQPQHFGDGTRLSIL.

In this sample, this clonotype turned up a few times. The chain joins TRBV6-1 to TRBJ1-1; D remains unclear. Germline CDR1 MNHNS, CDR2 SASEGT. The V and J ends lost 5 bases and 1 base respectively, with 11 bases between them. The length of the CDR3 is 14 residues. The CDR3, as DNA: TGTGCCAGCAGTAAGGAGAGGTCGAACACTGAAGCTTTCTTT. Residues: CASSKERSNTEAFF.